This T cell receptor beta chain was identified during a study of CD8+ T cells in alopecia areata. Trimming pared 4 bases from V and 7 bases from J, leaving 23 bases between. Germline CDR1 reads SGHNT; CDR2 reads YYREEE (reference sequence). The CDR3 sequence is 16 residues long. Once RNA had been extracted, it was reverse transcribed into cDNA to act as the sequencing template. The table came from immunoSEQ multiplex PCR; TCRdb's copy has only in-frame clones and leaves some out. The sample has 150,000 or so clones, about nine tenths seen once. Turning to this clone: Its target is not known.

Study findings and constraints: Clonality exceeded that of normal scalp in lesional scalp, most notably in alopecia totalis/universalis. Between patients, shared TCR sequences were less clear than in mice. This was possibly due in part to HLA diversity in the patient population.

This TCR was sampled from a human donor with alopecia areata. The specimen comprised CD8+ T cells sorted from blood, sampled at week 0. V gene TRBV5-4 combines with J gene TRBJ1-1, with D possibly matching TRBD1 (6 bases). The CDR3 nucleotides are TGTGCCAGCAGCCTGGGAGGGGACACCTTCGAGGGTGAAGCTTTCTTT. Encoded protein: CASSLGGDTFEGEAFF. Variable domain in full (rest from reference TRBV5-4 and TRBJ1-1): ETGVTQSPTHLIKTRGQQVTLRCSSQSGHNTVSWYQQALGQGPQFIFQYYREEENGRGNFPPRFSGLQFPNYSSELNVNALELDDSALYLCASSLGGDTFEGEAFFGQGTRLTVV.